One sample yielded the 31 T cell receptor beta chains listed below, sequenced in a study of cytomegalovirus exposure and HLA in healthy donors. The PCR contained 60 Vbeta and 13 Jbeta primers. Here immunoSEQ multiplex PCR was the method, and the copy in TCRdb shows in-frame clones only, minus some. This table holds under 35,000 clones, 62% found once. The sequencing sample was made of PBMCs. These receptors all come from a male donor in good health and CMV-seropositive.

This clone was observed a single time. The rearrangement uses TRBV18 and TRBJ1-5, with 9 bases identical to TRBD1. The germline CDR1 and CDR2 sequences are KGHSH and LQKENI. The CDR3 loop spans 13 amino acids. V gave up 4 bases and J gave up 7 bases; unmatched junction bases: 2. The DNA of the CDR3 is TGTGCCAGCTCACTGGGACAGGGCCAGCCCCAGCATTTT. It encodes CASSLGQGQPQHF.

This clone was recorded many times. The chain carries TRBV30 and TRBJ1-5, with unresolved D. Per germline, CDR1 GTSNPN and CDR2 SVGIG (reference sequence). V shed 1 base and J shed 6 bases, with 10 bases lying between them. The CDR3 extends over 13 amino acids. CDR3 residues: CAWSAGLIQPQHF. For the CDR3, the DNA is TGTGCCTGGAGTGCCGGTTTGATTCAGCCCCAGCATTTT. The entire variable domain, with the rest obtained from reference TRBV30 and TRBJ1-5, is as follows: SQTIHQWPATLVQPVGSPLSLECTVEGTSNPNLYWYRQAAGRGLQLLFYSVGIGQISSEVPQNLSASRPQDRQFILSSKKLLLSDSGFYLCAWSAGLIQPQHFGDGTRLSIL.

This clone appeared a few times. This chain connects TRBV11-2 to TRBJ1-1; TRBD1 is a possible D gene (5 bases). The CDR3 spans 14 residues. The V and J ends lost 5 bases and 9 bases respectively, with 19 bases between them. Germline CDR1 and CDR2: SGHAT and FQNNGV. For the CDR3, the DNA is TGTGCCAGCAGCGGGAGGCAGGGAGCTCCCAAAGCTTTCTTT. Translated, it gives CASSGRQGAPKAFF. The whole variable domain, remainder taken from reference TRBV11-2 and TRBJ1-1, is EAGVAQSPRYKIIEKRQSVAFWCNPISGHATLYWYQQILGQGPKLLIQFQNNGVVDDSQLPKDRFSAERLKGVDSTLKIQPAKLEDSAVYLCASSGRQGAPKAFFGQGTRLTVV.

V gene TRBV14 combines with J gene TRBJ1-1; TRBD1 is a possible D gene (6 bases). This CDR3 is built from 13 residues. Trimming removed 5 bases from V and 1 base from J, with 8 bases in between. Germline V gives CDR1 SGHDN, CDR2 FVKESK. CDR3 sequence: CASSLQGNTEAFF. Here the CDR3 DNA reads TGTGCCAGCAGCTTACAGGGGAACACTGAAGCTTTCTTT.

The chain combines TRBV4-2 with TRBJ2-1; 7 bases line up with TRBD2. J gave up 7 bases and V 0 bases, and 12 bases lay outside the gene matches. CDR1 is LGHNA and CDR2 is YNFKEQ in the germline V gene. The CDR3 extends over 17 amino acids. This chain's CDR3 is CASSQDRSGATGNEQFF. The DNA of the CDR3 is TGTGCCAGCAGCCAAGATAGGAGCGGGGCGACGGGAAATGAGCAGTTCTTC.

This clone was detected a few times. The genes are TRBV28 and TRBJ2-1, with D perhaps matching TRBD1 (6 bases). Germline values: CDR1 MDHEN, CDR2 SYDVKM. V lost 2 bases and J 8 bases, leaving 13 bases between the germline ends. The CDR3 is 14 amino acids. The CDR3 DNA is TGTGCCAGCAGTTTAGGGGGCAGCCTCTATGAGCAGTTCTTC. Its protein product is CASSLGGSLYEQFF.

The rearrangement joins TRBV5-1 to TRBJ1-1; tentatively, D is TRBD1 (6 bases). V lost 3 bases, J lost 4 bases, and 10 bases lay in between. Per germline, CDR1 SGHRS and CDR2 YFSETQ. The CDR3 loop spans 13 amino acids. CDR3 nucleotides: TGCGCCAGCAGCTCTGGGGGCGTCACTGAAGCTTTCTTT. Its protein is CASSSGGVTEAFF.

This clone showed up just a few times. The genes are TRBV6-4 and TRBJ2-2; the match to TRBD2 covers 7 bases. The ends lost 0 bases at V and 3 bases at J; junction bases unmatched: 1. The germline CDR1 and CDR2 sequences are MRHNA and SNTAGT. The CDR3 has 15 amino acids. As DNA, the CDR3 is TGTGCCAGCAGTGACTCGGGAGGGGACACCGGGGAGCTGTTTTTT. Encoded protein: CASSDSGGDTGELFF.

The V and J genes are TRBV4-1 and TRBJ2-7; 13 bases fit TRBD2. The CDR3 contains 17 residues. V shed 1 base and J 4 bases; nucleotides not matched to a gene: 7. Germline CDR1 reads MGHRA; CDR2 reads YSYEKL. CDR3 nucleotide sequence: TGCGCCAGCAGCCAAGGACTAGCGGGGGGCCTAGCTTACGAGCAGTACTTC. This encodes CASSQGLAGGLAYEQYF.

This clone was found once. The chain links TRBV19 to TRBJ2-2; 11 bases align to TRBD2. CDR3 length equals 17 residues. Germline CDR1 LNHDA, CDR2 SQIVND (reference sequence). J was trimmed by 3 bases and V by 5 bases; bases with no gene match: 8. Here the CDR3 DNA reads TGTGCCAGTAGTTTCTCCTGGACTAGCGGGTACACCGGGGAGCTGTTTTTT. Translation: CASSFSWTSGYTGELFF.

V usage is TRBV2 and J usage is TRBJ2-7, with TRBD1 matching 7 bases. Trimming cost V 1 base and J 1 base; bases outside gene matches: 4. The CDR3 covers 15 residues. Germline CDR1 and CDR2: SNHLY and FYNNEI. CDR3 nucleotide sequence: TGTGCCAGCAGTGAAGAGGCAGGGGGTTCCTACGAGCAGTACTTC. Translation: CASSEEAGGSYEQYF.

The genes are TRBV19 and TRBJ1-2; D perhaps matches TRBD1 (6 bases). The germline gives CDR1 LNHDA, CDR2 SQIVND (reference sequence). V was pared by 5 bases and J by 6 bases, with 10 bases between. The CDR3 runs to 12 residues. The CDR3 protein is CASSSQGNGYTF. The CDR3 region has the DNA TGTGCCAGTAGTTCACAGGGAAATGGCTACACCTTC.

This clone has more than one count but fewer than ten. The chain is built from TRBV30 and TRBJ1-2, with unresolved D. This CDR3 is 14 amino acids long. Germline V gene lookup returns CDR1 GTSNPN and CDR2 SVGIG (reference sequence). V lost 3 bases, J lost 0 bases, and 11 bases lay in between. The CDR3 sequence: CAWSAIIANYGYTF. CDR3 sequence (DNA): TGTGCCTGGAGCGCGATAATAGCTAACTATGGCTACACCTTC.

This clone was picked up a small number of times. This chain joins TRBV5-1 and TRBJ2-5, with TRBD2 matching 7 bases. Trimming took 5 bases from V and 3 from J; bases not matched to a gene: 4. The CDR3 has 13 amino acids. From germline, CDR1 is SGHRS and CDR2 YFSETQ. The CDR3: CASRWGGEETQYF. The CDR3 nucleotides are TGCGCCAGCAGGTGGGGAGGGGAAGAGACCCAGTACTTC. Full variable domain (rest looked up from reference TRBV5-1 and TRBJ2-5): KAGVTQTPRYLIKTRGQQVTLSCSPISGHRSVSWYQQTPGQGLQFLFEYFSETQRNKGNFPGRFSGRQFSNSRSEMNVSTLELGDSALYLCASRWGGEETQYFGPGTRLLVL.

The CDR3 nucleotides read TGTGCCTGGGTTACTGGAGGGAATGAGCAGTTCTTC. This encodes CAWVTGGNEQFF. The chain joins TRBV30 to TRBJ2-1; D possibly corresponds to TRBD2 (6 bases). Germline values: CDR1 GTSNPN, CDR2 SVGIG (reference sequence). This CDR3 is 12 amino acids long. The V end was cut by 5 bases, the J end by 7 bases, with 12 bases between.

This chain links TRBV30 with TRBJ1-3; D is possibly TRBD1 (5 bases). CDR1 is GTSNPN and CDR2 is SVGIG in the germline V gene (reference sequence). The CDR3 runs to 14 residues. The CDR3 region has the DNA TGTGCGCAAAACTCCAGGGTTGAAGGAAACACCATATATTTT. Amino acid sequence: CAQNSRVEGNTIYF.

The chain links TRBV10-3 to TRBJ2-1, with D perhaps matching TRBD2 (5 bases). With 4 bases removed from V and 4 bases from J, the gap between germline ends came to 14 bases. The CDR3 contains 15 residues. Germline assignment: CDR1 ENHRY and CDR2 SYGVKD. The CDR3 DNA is TGTGCCATCAGTGTCAGTGGGAGAACTTACAATGAGCAGTTCTTC. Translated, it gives CAISVSGRTYNEQFF.

The CDR3 here is CASKGTGSYEQYF. CDR3 DNA: TGTGCCAGTAAGGGAACAGGGTCCTACGAGCAGTACTTC. V is TRBV19 and J is TRBJ2-7; maybe TRBD1 (6 bases). There are 13 residues in the CDR3. Trimming took 7 bases from V and 1 from J, leaving 11 bases between them. CDR1 and CDR2 (germline): LNHDA, SQIVND (reference sequence).

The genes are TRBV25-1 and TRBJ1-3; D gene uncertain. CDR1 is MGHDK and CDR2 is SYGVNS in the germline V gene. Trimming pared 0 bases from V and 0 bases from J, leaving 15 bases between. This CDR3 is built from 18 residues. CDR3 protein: CASSEYQGGPISGNTIYF. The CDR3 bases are TGTGCCAGCAGTGAATATCAAGGAGGACCAATCTCTGGAAACACCATATATTTT.

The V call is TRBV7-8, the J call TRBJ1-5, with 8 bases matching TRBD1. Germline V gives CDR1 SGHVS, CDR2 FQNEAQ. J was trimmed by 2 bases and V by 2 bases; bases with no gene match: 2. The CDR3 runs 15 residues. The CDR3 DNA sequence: TGTGCCAGCAGCTTATGGGGACAGGGCAATCAGCCCCAGCATTTT. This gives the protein CASSLWGQGNQPQHF.

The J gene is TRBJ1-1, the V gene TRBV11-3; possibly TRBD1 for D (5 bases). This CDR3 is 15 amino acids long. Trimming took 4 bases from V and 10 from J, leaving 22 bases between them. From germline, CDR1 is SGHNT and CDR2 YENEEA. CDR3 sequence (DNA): TGTGCCAGCAGCTCCCTCGCCGGGGGTTCTGGGGGAGCTTTCTTT. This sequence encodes CASSSLAGGSGGAFF.

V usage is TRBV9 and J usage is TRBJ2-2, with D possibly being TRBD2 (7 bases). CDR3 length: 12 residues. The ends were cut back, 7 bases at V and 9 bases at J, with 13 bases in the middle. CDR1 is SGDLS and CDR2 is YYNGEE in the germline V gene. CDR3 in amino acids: CASGRGGWELFF. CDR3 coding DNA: TGTGCCAGCGGTCGCGGGGGCTGGGAGCTGTTTTTT.

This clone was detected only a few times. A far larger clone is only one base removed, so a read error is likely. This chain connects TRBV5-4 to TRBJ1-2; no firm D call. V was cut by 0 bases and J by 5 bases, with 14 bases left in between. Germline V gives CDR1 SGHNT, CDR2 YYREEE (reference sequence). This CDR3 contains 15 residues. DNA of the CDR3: TGTGCCAGCAGCTTGGCTCCAGGACTTAAATATGGCTACACCTTC. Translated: CASSLAPGLKYGYTF.

DNA for the CDR3: TGTGCCAGCAGGGAGACTAGCGGAAGCTCCTACGAGCAGTACTTC. Translation: CASRETSGSSYEQYF. The chain has TRBV6-1 and TRBJ2-7; 9 nucleotides align to TRBD2. Per germline, CDR1 MNHNS and CDR2 SASEGT. The J segment lost 0 bases and the V segment lost 6 bases, leaving 6 bases of the junction unmatched. The CDR3 covers 15 residues.

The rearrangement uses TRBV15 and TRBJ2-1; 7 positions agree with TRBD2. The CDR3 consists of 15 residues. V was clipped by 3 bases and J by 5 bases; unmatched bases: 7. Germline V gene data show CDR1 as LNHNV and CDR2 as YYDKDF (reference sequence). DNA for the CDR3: TGTGCCACCAGCAGGGGAGGGGCAGCCCACAATGAGCAGTTCTTC. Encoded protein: CATSRGGAAHNEQFF. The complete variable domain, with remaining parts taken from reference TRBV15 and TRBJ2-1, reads DAMVIQNPRYQVTQFGKPVTLSCSQTLNHNVMYWYQQKSSQAPKLLFHYYDKDFNNEADTPDNFQSRRPNTSFCFLDIRSPGLGDTAMYLCATSRGGAAHNEQFFGPGTRLTVL.

The CDR3 DNA is TGTGCCAGCACCTCCGAGGGGGCCAACTCCTACAATGAGCAGTTCTTC. Translating it yields CASTSEGANSYNEQFF. The chain recombines TRBV7-9 with TRBJ2-1; TRBD1 matches 7 bases. The V and J ends lost 7 bases and 0 bases, in that order; junction bases with no gene match: 9. CDR1 is SEHNR and CDR2 is FQNEAQ in the germline V gene (reference sequence). The length of the CDR3 is 16 residues.

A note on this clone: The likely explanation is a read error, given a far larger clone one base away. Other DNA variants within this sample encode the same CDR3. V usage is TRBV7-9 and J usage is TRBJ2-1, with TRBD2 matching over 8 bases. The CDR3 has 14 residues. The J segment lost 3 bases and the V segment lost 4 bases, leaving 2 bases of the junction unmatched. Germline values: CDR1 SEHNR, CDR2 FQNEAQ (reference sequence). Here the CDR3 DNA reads TGTGCCAGCAGCTCAACTAGCGGCTACAATGAGCAGTTCTTC. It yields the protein CASSSTSGYNEQFF.

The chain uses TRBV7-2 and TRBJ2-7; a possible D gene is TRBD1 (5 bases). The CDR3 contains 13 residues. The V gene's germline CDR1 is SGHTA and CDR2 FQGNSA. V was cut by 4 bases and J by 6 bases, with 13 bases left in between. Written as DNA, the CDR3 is TGTGCCAGCAGCTCGCGGACATTCCCCGAGCAGTACTTC. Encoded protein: CASSSRTFPEQYF.

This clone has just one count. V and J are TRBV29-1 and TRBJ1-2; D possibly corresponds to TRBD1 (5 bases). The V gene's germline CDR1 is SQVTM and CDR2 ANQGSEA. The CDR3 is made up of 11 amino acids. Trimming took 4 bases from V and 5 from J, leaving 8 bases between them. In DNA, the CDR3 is TGCAGCGTTGTGGGACTGTATGGCTACACCTTC. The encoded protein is CSVVGLYGYTF.

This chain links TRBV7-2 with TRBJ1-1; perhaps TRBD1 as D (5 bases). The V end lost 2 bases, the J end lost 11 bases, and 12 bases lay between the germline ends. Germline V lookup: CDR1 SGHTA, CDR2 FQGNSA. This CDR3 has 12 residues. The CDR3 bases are TGTGCCAGCAGCTTAATACGGGGGGAGGCTTTCTTT. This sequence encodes CASSLIRGEAFF. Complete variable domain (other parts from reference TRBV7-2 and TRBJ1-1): GAGVSQSPSNKVTEKGKDVELRCDPISGHTALYWYRQSLGQGLEFLIYFQGNSAPDKSGLPSDRFSAERTGGSVSTLTIQRTQQEDSAVYLCASSLIRGEAFFGQGTRLTVV.

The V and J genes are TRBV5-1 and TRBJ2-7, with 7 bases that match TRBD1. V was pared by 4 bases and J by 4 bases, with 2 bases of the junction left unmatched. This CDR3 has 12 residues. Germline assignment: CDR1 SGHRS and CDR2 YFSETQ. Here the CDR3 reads CASSLQGYEQYF. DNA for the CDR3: TGCGCCAGCAGCCTACAGGGGTACGAGCAGTACTTC.